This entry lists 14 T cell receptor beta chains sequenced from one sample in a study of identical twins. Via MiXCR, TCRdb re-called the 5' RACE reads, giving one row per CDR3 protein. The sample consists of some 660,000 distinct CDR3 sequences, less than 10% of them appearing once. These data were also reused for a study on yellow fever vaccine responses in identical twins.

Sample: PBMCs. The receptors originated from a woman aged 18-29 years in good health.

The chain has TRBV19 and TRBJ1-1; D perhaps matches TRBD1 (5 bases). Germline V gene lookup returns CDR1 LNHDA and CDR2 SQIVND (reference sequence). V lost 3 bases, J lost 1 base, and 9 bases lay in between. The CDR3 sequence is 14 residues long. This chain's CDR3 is CASSIRQGNTEAFF. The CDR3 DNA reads TGTGCCAGTAGTATCCGCCAGGGGAACACTGAAGCTTTCTTT. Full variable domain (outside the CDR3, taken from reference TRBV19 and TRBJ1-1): DGGITQSPKYLFRKEGQNVTLSCEQNLNHDAMYWYRQDPGQGLRLIYYSQIVNDFQKGDIAEGYSVSREKKESFPLTVTSAQKNPTAFYLCASSIRQGNTEAFFGQGTRLTVV.

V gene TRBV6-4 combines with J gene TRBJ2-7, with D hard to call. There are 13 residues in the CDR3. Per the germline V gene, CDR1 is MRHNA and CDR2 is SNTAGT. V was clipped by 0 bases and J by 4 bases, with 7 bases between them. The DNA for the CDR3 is TGTGCCAGCAGTGACTCGCCCCGTTACGAGCAGTACTTC. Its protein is CASSDSPRYEQYF.

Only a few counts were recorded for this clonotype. The chain's CDR3 is CSPQEGAADEKLFF. The CDR3 nucleotides read TGCAGCCCCCAGGAAGGGGCGGCTGATGAAAAACTGTTTTTT. J is TRBJ1-4 and V is TRBV20-1, with D possibly matching TRBD1 (5 bases). The length of the CDR3 is 14 residues. Germline assignment: CDR1 DFQATT and CDR2 SNEGSKA (reference sequence).

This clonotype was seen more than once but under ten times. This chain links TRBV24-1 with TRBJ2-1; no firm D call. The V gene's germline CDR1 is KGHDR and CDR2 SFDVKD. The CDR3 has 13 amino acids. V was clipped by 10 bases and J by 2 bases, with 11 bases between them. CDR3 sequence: CATTGGAYNEQFF. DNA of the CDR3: TGTGCCACTACTGGTGGGGCCTACAATGAGCAGTTCTTC.

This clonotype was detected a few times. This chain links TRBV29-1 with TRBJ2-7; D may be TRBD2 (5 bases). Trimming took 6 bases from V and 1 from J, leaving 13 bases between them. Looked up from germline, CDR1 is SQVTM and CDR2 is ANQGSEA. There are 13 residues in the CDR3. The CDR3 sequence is CSVNGEQSYEQYF. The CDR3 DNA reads TGCAGCGTAAATGGGGAGCAATCCTACGAGCAGTACTTC.

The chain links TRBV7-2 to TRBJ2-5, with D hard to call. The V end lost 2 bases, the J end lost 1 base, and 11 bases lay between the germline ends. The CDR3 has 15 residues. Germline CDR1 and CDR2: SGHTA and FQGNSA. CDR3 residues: CASSLRFWGQETQYF. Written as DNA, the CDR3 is TGTGCCAGCAGCTTACGTTTTTGGGGCCAAGAGACCCAGTACTTC. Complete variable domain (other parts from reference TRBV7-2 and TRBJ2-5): GAGVSQSPSNKVTEKGKDVELRCDPISGHTALYWYRQSLGQGLEFLIYFQGNSAPDKSGLPSDRFSAERTGGSVSTLTIQRTQQEDSAVYLCASSLRFWGQETQYFGPGTRLLVL.

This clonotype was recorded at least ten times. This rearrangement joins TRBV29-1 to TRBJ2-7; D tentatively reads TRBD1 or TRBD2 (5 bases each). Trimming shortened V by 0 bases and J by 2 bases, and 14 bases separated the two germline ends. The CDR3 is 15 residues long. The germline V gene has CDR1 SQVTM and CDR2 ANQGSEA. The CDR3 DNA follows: TGCAGCGTTGAAGATAACTCAGGGCGGGCCTACGAGCAGTACTTC. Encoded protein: CSVEDNSGRAYEQYF.

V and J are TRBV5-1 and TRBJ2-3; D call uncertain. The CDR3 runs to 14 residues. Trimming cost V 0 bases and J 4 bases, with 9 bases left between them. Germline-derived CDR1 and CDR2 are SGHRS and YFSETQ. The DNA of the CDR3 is TGCGCCAGCAGCTTGGTCGGGCTGCCAGATACGCAGTATTTT. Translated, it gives CASSLVGLPDTQYF.

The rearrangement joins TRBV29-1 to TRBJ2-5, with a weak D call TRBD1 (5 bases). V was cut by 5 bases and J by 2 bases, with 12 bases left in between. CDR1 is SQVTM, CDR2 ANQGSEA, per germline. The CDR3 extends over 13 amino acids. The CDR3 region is CSVSPTAQETQYF. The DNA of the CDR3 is TGCAGCGTTTCTCCGACAGCACAAGAGACCCAGTACTTC.

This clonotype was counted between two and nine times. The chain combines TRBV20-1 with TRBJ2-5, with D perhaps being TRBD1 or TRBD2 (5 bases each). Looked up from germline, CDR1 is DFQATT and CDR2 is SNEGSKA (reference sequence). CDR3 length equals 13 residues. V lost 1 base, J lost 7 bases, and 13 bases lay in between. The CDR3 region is CSARVDSQGTQYF. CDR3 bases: TGCAGTGCTAGAGTGGACTCCCAGGGGACCCAGTACTTC.

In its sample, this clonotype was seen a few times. In DNA form, the CDR3 reads TGTGCCAGTGGGGACAGGGGACGGCCCCAGCATTTT. Translating it yields CASGDRGRPQHF. The chain links TRBV6-5 to TRBJ1-5; 10 nucleotides align to TRBD1. The CDR3 totals 12 residues. V shed 9 bases and J 9 bases; nucleotides not matched to a gene: 5. CDR1 MNHEY and CDR2 SVGAGI come from the germline V gene.

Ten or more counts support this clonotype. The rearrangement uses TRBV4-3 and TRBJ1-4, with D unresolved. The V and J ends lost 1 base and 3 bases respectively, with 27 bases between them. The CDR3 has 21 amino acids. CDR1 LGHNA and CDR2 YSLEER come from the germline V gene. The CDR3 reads CASSQVRTPKKIAISNEKLFF. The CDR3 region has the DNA TGCGCCAGCAGCCAAGTAAGAACACCAAAGAAGATAGCGATCTCTAATGAAAAACTGTTTTTT.

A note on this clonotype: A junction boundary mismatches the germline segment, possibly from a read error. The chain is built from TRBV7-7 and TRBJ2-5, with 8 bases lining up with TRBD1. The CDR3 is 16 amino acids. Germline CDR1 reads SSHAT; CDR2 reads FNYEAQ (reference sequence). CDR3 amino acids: CASSLDRDSFQETQYF. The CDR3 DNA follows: TGTGCTAGCAGCTTGGACAGGGACAGTTTCCAAGAGACCCAGTACTTC.

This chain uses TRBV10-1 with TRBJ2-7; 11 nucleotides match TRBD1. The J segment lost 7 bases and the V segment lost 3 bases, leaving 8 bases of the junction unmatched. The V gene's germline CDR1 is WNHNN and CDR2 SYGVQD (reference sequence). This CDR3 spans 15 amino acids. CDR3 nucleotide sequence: TGCGCCAGCAGTGAAAGGACAGGGGGCCTAGAGGAGCAGTACTTC. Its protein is CASSERTGGLEEQYF.